This T cell receptor beta chain was found in a study of blood T cell repertoires in COVID-19. The protocol was immunoSEQ multiplex PCR, while the TCRdb copy is restricted to in-frame clones and leaves out a portion. Of 230,000 or so clones detected, about 80% appear once; the ten largest clones hold about 3%. V was shortened by 0 bases and J by 15 bases, with 21 bases between the two germline ends. The germline V gene has CDR1 SEHNR and CDR2 FQNEAQ (reference sequence). This CDR3 is 15 amino acids long. What was sequenced was PBMCs or T cells enriched from blood (not recorded which). The receptor was derived from a man aged 50 to 59 who had recovered from COVID-19. The J gene is TRBJ2-1, the V gene TRBV7-9; a weak D match, TRBD1 (6 bases). The CDR3 here is CASSLAGASGKGAFF. In DNA, the CDR3 is TGTGCCAGCAGCTTAGCGGGGGCGAGTGGGAAAGGGGCGTTCTTC.